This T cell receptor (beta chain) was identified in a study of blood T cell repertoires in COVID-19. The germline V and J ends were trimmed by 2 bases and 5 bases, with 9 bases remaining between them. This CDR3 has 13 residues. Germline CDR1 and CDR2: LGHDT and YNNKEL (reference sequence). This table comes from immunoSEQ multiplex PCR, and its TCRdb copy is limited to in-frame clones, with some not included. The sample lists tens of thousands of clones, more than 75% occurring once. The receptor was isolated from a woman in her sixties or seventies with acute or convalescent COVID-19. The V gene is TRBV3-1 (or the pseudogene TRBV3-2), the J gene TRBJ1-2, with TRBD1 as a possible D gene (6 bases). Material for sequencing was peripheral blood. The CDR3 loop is CASSQRQAYGYTF. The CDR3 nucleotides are TGTGCCAGCAGCCAAAGACAGGCTTATGGCTACACCTTC.